A selection of T cell receptor beta chains follows, all from one sample in a study of OX40 agonist ivuxolimab in advanced cancers. Sequenced by immunoSEQ multiplex PCR; TCRdb stores in-frame clones only, minus some. Of tens of thousands of clones in the sample, around nine tenths are singletons; the top ten hold 2% to 2.5%. The source material was CD4+ or CD8+ T cells sorted from blood, sampled in a trial of the OX40 agonist ivuxolimab. These receptor sequences come from an adult with an advanced solid tumor such as melanoma, head and neck, liver or kidney cancer. Each CDR3 is given with its conserved first and last residue. D genes are given only for firm matches. Clone size is shown for a subset of rows, as once, few, many or a class of expanded clone.

cdr3_aa cdr3_nt clone_size d_call j_call v_call
CASSPRENIQYF TGTGCCAGTTCCCCCCGGGAAAACATTCAGTACTTC few . TRBJ2-4 TRBV19
CASSPSLARSTQETQYF TGTGCCAGTAGCCCTTCTTTAGCGCGGAGTACTCAAGAGACCCAGTACTTC . . TRBJ2-5 TRBV19
CASSRSSYEQYF TGTGCCAGCAGCCGATCCTCCTACGAGCAGTACTTC . . TRBJ2-7 TRBV7-9
CAWSPPGQIQETQYF TGTGCCTGGAGTCCACCGGGACAGATCCAAGAGACCCAGTACTTC . TRBD1 TRBJ2-5 TRBV30
CASSFTIGTERGYSKNIQYF TGTGCCAGCAGCTTTACCATAGGGACAGAAAGGGGATATTCCAAAAACATTCAGTACTTC . TRBD1 TRBJ2-4 TRBV11-3
CASSFSRNTIYF TGTGCCAGCAGCTTTAGTAGAAACACCATATATTTT . . TRBJ1-3 TRBV11-2
CASSYSGRGESGYTF TGTGCCAGCAGTTACTCGGGAAGAGGGGAGAGTGGCTACACCTTC . . TRBJ1-2 TRBV6-5
CASSVGGGLLNYGYTF TGTGCCAGCAGCGTAGGAGGGGGACTACTAAACTATGGCTACACCTTC . . TRBJ1-2 TRBV9
CASSLGVTGVQETQYF TGTGCCAGCAGCTTAGGGGTGACAGGGGTACAAGAGACCCAGTACTTC . TRBD1 TRBJ2-5 TRBV7-3
CATKSGTSGSYEQYF TGTGCCACCAAGTCCGGGACTAGCGGGAGTTACGAGCAGTACTTC . TRBD2 TRBJ2-7 TRBV6-5
CAWSYSGSLSYEQYF TGTGCCTGGAGTTATAGCGGGAGTTTGTCCTACGAGCAGTACTTC . TRBD2 TRBJ2-7 TRBV30
CASSLGTSQTNEQFF TGTGCCAGCAGTTTAGGGACTAGTCAAACAAATGAGCAGTTCTTC . TRBD2 TRBJ2-1 TRBV28
CASSHRPARDEQYF TGTGCCAGCAGCCACCGACCGGCTCGGGACGAGCAGTACTTC once . TRBJ2-7 TRBV6-6
CASSLSRPTEAFF TGTGCCAGCAGTTTATCTCGGCCCACTGAAGCTTTCTTT . . TRBJ1-1 TRBV28
CATSRDNRDYGYTF TGTGCCACCAGCAGAGATAACCGGGATTATGGCTACACCTTC . . TRBJ1-2 TRBV15
CASSLAGISYEQYF TGCGCCAGCAGCTTGGCCGGGATATCCTACGAGCAGTACTTC . . TRBJ2-7 TRBV5-1
CASSGGPRLPHEQYF TGTGCCAGCAGTGGGGGACCACGACTCCCCCACGAGCAGTACTTC . . TRBJ2-7 TRBV6-1
CASRGSGGAVSPTDTQYF TGTGCCAGTAGGGGTAGCGGGGGGGCCGTGAGTCCCACAGATACGCAGTATTTT . TRBD2 TRBJ2-3 TRBV19
CATSRDPGNTEAFF TGTGCCACCAGCAGAGATCCGGGGAACACTGAAGCTTTCTTT few . TRBJ1-1 TRBV15
CASHRDRSTYEQYF TGTGCCAGCCACCGGGACAGGAGTACCTACGAGCAGTACTTC . TRBD1 TRBJ2-7 TRBV2
CASGLNREDTEAFF TGCGCCAGCGGCCTGAACAGGGAGGACACTGAAGCTTTCTTT . . TRBJ1-1 TRBV4-1
CASSAQLQETQYF TGCGCCAGCAGTGCTCAGCTCCAAGAGACCCAGTACTTC . . TRBJ2-5 TRBV10-1
CASSEAGTEAFF TGTGCCAGCAGTGAAGCGGGCACTGAAGCTTTCTTT . . TRBJ1-1 TRBV6-5
CASSQSRVSYEQYF TGCGCCAGCAGCCAGTCACGGGTTTCCTACGAGCAGTACTTC . . TRBJ2-7 TRBV4-1
CASSLGGGSQPQHF TGTGCCAGCAGTTTAGGAGGGGGCTCTCAGCCCCAGCATTTT . TRBD1 TRBJ1-5 TRBV28
CASSLDRESYGYTF TGCGCCAGCAGCTTGGACAGGGAATCATATGGCTACACCTTC . . TRBJ1-2 TRBV5-1
CASSRSGGQETQYF TGCGCCAGCAGCCGAAGCGGGGGCCAAGAGACCCAGTACTTC . TRBD2 TRBJ2-5 TRBV5-1
CASSLEGRSYNEQFF TGTGCCAGCAGTTTAGAGGGGCGCTCCTACAATGAGCAGTTCTTC . . TRBJ2-1 TRBV27
CASTQVIYEQYF TGTGCCAGCACCCAGGTCATCTACGAGCAGTACTTC . . TRBJ2-7 TRBV2
CASSVGGSRRGTDTQYF TGTGCCAGCAGCGTAGGCGGGAGCCGCCGGGGCACAGATACGCAGTATTTT . TRBD2 TRBJ2-3 TRBV9
CASSLGGQGNQPQHF TGTGCCAGCAGCTTGGGAGGTCAGGGCAATCAGCCCCAGCATTTT few . TRBJ1-5 TRBV5-6
CAIRGTGRSSEQYF TGTGCCATCAGAGGGACAGGGCGTTCCAGCGAGCAGTACTTC . TRBD1 TRBJ2-7 TRBV10-3
CASSLRPAGANEQFF TGTGCCAGCAGCTTGCGCCCAGCGGGAGCGAATGAGCAGTTCTTC . TRBD2 TRBJ2-1 TRBV11-3
CASGGTVRSQPQHF TGTGCCAGCGGGGGGACAGTGAGATCCCAGCCCCAGCATTTT . TRBD1 TRBJ1-5 TRBV6-5